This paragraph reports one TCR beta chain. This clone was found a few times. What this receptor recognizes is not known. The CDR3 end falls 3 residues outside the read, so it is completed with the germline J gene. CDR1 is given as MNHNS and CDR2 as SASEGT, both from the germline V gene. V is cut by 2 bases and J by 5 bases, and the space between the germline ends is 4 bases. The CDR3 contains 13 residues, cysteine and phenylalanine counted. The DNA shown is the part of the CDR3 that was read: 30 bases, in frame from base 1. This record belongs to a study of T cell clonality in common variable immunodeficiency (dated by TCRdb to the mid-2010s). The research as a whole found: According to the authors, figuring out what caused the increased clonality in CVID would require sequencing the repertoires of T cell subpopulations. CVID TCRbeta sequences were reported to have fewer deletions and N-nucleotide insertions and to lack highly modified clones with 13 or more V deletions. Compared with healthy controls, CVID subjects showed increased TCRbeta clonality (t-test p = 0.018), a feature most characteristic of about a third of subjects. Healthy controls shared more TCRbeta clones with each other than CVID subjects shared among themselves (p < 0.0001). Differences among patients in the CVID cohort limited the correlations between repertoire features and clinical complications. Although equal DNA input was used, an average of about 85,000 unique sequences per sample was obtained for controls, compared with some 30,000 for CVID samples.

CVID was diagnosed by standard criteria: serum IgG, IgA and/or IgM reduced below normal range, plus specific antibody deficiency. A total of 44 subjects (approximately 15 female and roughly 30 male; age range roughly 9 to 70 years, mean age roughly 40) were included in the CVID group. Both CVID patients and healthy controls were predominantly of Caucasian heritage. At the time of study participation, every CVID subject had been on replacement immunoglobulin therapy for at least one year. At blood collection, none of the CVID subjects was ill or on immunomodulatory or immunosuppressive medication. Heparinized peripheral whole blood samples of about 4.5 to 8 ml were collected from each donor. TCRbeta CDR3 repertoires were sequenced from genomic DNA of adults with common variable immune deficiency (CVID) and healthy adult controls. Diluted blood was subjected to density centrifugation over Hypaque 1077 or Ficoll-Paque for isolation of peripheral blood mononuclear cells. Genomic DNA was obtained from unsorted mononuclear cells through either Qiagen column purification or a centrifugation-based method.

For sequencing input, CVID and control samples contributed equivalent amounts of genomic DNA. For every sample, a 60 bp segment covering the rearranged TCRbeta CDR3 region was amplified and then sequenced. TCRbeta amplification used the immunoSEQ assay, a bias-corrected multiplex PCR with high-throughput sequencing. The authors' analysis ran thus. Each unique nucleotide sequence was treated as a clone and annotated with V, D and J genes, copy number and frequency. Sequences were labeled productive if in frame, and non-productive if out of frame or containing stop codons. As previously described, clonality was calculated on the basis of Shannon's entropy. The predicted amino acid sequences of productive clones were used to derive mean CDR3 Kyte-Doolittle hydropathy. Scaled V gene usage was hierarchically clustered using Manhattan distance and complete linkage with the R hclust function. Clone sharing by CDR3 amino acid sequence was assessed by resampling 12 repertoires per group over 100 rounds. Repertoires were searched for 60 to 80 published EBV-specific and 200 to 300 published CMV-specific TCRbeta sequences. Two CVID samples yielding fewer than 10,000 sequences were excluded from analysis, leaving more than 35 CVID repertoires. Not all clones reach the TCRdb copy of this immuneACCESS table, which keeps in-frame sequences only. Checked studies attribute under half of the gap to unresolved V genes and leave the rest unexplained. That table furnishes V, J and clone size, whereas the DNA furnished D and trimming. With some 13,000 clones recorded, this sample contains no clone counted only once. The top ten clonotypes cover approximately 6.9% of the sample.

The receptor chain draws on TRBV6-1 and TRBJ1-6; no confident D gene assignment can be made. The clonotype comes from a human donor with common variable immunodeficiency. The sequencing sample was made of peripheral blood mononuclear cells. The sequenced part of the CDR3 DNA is TGTGCCAGCAGTGAATCGGATAATTCACCC. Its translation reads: CASSESDNSP. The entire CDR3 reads CASSESDNSPLHF.